These T cell receptor beta chains were read from a single sample in a study of CD8 T cell repertoires and HIV-1 epitope variants. TCRdb keeps only in-frame clones here, not all; method: immunoSEQ multiplex PCR. Here the sample spans fewer than 4,500 clones, roughly 68% being singletons. These receptors have no known antigen. Sequences were obtained from cultured CD8+ T cells derived from PBMCs. These receptors all come from a male donor with HIV. Both conserved end residues are part of each CDR3. Fields, in order: clone size, V gene, J gene, CDR3 protein. The size of a clone is reported for some rows only, either as once, few or many, or as a class for expanded clones.

size: -
V: TRBV2
J: TRBJ2-6
CDR3: CASSDGTTSGANVLTF

size: -
V: TRBV4-3
J: TRBJ2-5
CDR3: CASSQEHLTSPGTQYF

size: -
V: TRBV7-2
J: TRBJ1-2
CDR3: CASSIGVGTGYGYTF

size: -
V: TRBV19
J: TRBJ1-5
CDR3: CASSIPGDNQPQHF

size: -
V: TRBV2
J: TRBJ2-7
CDR3: CASSEAGQGAWEQYF

size: -
V: TRBV6-1
J: TRBJ2-2
CDR3: CASKPGTNGELFF

size: -
V: TRBV27
J: TRBJ1-6
CDR3: CASSSGTALHF

size: medium-sized
V: TRBV12-1
J: TRBJ1-4
CDR3: CASSFGGPNPATNEKLFF

size: -
V: TRBV6-5
J: TRBJ2-5
CDR3: CASSYAVGTGQETQYF

size: -
V: TRBV5-1
J: TRBJ2-3
CDR3: CASSFELAGTDTQYF

size: -
V: TRBV6-1
J: TRBJ1-2
CDR3: CASSEAVNYGYTF

size: few
V: TRBV4-1
J: TRBJ1-1
CDR3: CASSQVAGPNTEAFF

size: -
V: TRBV19
J: TRBJ2-5
CDR3: CASSIGGGRETQYF

size: -
V: TRBV5-1
J: TRBJ2-7
CDR3: CASRVRDSSYEQYF

size: -
V: TRBV7-9
J: TRBJ2-7
CDR3: CASSLVGGGAYEQYF

size: -
V: TRBV28
J: TRBJ2-7
CDR3: CASSANLGEYEQYF

size: -
V: TRBV9
J: TRBJ2-7
CDR3: CASSVDRGQREQYF

size: -
V: TRBV30
J: TRBJ2-1
CDR3: CAWEGQGSYNEQFF

size: -
V: TRBV19
J: TRBJ2-2
CDR3: CASTPRDYPPNTGELFF

size: -
V: TRBV19
J: TRBJ2-3
CDR3: CASDSRGGETDTQYF

size: -
V: TRBV28
J: TRBJ2-1
CDR3: CASSLTSGSYEQFF

size: -
V: TRBV19
J: TRBJ2-3
CDR3: CASSIDSGSTDTQYF

size: few
V: TRBV21-1
J: TRBJ2-1
CDR3: CASSKPPIQFSYNEQFF

size: once
V: TRBV19
J: TRBJ2-1
CDR3: CASSEGGPYNEQFF

size: few
V: TRBV27
J: TRBJ1-1
CDR3: CASSLGGGTEAFF

size: -
V: TRBV6-1
J: TRBJ1-2
CDR3: CASMRGGGYGYTF

size: few
V: TRBV4-1
J: TRBJ1-1
CDR3: CASSQGWGMNTEAFF

size: few
V: TRBV19
J: TRBJ2-3
CDR3: CATTRLAGVDTQYF

size: -
V: TRBV5-5
J: TRBJ2-7
CDR3: CASSLGGGHYEQYF

size: -
V: TRBV2
J: TRBJ2-7
CDR3: CASSTYEQYF

size: -
V: TRBV5-6
J: TRBJ1-1
CDR3: CASSLAAGGGTEAFF

size: -
V: TRBV5-6
J: TRBJ1-3
CDR3: CASSLEVGGGNTIYF